These 28 T cell receptor beta chains originate from one sample sequenced in a study of blood T cell repertoires in COVID-19. TCRdb keeps only in-frame clones here, not all; method: immunoSEQ multiplex PCR. Here the sample spans about 120,000 clones, approximately 81% being singletons. Sequenced: peripheral blood. The receptor set was obtained from a man aged 35 to 55 with active or convalescent COVID-19.

A single count supports this clone. V is TRBV27 and J is TRBJ2-5; D is perhaps TRBD2 (6 bases). Germline assignment: CDR1 MNHEY and CDR2 SMNVEV (reference sequence). The CDR3 length is 13 residues. With 7 bases removed from V and 2 bases from J, the gap between germline ends came to 11 bases. The CDR3 protein is CASIKSGQETQYF. CDR3 in DNA: TGTGCCAGCATCAAAAGCGGGCAAGAGACCCAGTACTTC.

The chain carries TRBV6-1 and TRBJ1-5; possible D gene TRBD1, 6 bases. V was cut by 3 bases and J by 4 bases, with 10 bases left in between. The CDR3 consists of 14 residues. In germline, CDR1 is MNHNS, CDR2 SASEGT. Written as DNA, the CDR3 is TGTGCCAGCAGTGACGGACAGCTTAATCAGCCCCAGCATTTT. This codes for CASSDGQLNQPQHF.

This clone was seen once. The genes are TRBV6-2 or TRBV6-3 and TRBJ2-3; 7 bases fit TRBD1. The CDR3 spans 15 residues. Per the germline V gene, CDR1 is MNHEY and CDR2 is SVGEGT. V shed 2 bases, J shed 4 bases, and the junction held 6 bases outside the gene matches. The CDR3 region has the DNA TGTGCCAGCAGTTACAGGGGGCAGTTGGCAGATACGCAGTATTTT. The encoded protein is CASSYRGQLADTQYF.

The rearrangement links TRBV7-6 to TRBJ2-2; perhaps TRBD2 as D (6 bases). V was pared by 5 bases and J by 2 bases, with 12 bases between. This CDR3 has 15 amino acids. Germline CDR1 SGHVS, CDR2 FNYEAQ. Written as DNA, the CDR3 is TGTGCCAGCAGCCCCGGGACTTATAACACCGGGGAGCTGTTTTTT. Translated: CASSPGTYNTGELFF.

The CDR3 protein is CASSPGPASYEQYF. In DNA, the CDR3 is TGTGCCAGCAGCCCTGGGCCAGCTTCCTACGAGCAGTACTTC. J is TRBJ2-7 and V is TRBV11-2; D is unclear. The length of the CDR3 is 14 residues. Trimming removed 5 bases from V and 1 base from J, with 12 bases in between. Per the germline V gene, CDR1 is SGHAT and CDR2 is FQNNGV.

The V gene is TRBV7-9, the J gene TRBJ1-1; D is undetermined. This CDR3 spans 13 amino acids. CDR1 is SEHNR and CDR2 is FQNEAQ in the germline V gene (reference sequence). With 2 bases removed from V and 4 bases from J, the gap between germline ends came to 8 bases. CDR3 coding DNA: TGTGCCAGCAGCTTAAAGGAGAGCACTGAAGCTTTCTTT. This translates into CASSLKESTEAFF.

V and J are TRBV6-5 and TRBJ1-4; no definite D call. CDR1 MNHEY and CDR2 SVGAGI come from the germline V gene. V was trimmed by 6 bases and J by 14 bases, leaving 13 bases between them. The CDR3 length is 11 residues. CDR3 in amino acids: CASRFTTPLFF. CDR3 coding DNA: TGTGCCAGCAGATTCACAACACCGCTGTTTTTT.

The chain uses TRBV10-3 and TRBJ1-3; D uncertain. The length of the CDR3 is 12 residues. Trimming pared 11 bases from V and 4 bases from J, leaving 12 bases between. CDR1 and CDR2 from the germline V gene are ENHRY and SYGVKD. CDR3 coding DNA: TGTGCCGTACTCACGGAGGGAAACACCATATATTTT. Translation gives CAVLTEGNTIYF.

The genes are TRBV14 and TRBJ1-6, with 12 bases identical to TRBD1. The germline gives CDR1 SGHDN, CDR2 FVKESK. With 2 bases clipped from V and 11 bases from J, the junction kept 10 bases outside the gene matches. The length of the CDR3 is 17 residues. The CDR3 sequence: CASSQPGQGAGVTPLHF. The CDR3 DNA follows: TGTGCCAGCAGCCAACCGGGACAGGGGGCCGGAGTTACACCCCTCCACTTT. Together with reference TRBV14 and TRBJ1-6, the CDR3 gives the full variable domain: EAGVTQFPSHSVIEKGQTVTLRCDPISGHDNLYWYRRVMGKEIKFLLHFVKESKQDESGMPNNRFLAERTGGTYSTLKVQPAELEDSGVYFCASSQPGQGAGVTPLHFGNGTRLTVT.

For the CDR3, the DNA is TGTGCCAGCTCCCTTGGGACAGTTAATGAAAAACTGTTTTTT. Its protein is CASSLGTVNEKLFF. V is TRBV2 and J is TRBJ1-4; 7 bases map to TRBD1. Germline lookup yields CDR1 SNHLY and CDR2 FYNNEI. The V and J ends lost 8 bases and 4 bases, in that order; junction bases with no gene match: 7. This CDR3 is 14 amino acids long.

This clone has only one observation. This chain connects TRBV3-1 (or the pseudogene TRBV3-2) to TRBJ2-1; the D gene is possibly TRBD2 (6 bases). Germline CDR1 is LGHDT and CDR2 is YNNKEL (reference sequence). V was clipped by 5 bases and J by 7 bases, with 9 bases between them. This CDR3 is built from 12 residues. The CDR3 nucleotides are TGTGCCAGCAGCGGACGGGGGAATGAGCAGTTCTTC. This translates into CASSGRGNEQFF.

V usage is TRBV6-5 and J usage is TRBJ2-1; 8 bases agree with TRBD2. Germline CDR1 reads MNHEY; CDR2 reads SVGAGI. V trimming: 8 bases; J trimming: 2 bases; junction bases outside the gene matches: 8. CDR3 length: 15 residues. CDR3 protein: CASARSGTAYNEQFF. In nucleotides, the CDR3 is TGTGCCAGCGCCCGTAGCGGGACGGCCTACAATGAGCAGTTCTTC.

In its sample, this clone was seen once. The chain links TRBV27 to TRBJ1-5; TRBD1 matches at 7 bases. Germline V gene data show CDR1 as MNHEY and CDR2 as SMNVEV (reference sequence). V shed 8 bases, J shed 11 bases, and the junction held 15 bases outside the gene matches. The CDR3 is 14 residues long. The CDR3 sequence is CASRPGQAGWTQHF. The CDR3 DNA reads TGTGCCAGCCGACCTGGACAGGCGGGATGGACCCAGCATTTT.

CDR3 loop: CASSLEASTYNEQFF. The CDR3 DNA is TGTGCCAGCAGCTTAGAGGCTAGCACCTACAATGAGCAGTTCTTC. The chain uses TRBV7-2 and TRBJ2-1; D is perhaps TRBD2 (5 bases). Germline CDR1 SGHTA, CDR2 FQGNSA. V gave up 1 base and J gave up 2 bases, with 9 bases separating them. The CDR3 sequence is 15 residues long.

The chain is built from TRBV18 and TRBJ1-1, with TRBD1 matching 7 bases. The ends lost 3 bases at V and 0 bases at J; junction bases unmatched: 7. The CDR3 is 16 amino acids. CDR1 is KGHSH, CDR2 LQKENI, per germline. The DNA of the CDR3 is TGTGCCAGCTCACCCGTGGGACAGACCATGAACACTGAAGCTTTCTTT. Protein sequence: CASSPVGQTMNTEAFF. The whole variable domain, filled in from reference TRBV18 and TRBJ1-1, reads NAGVMQNPRHLVRRRGQEARLRCSPMKGHSHVYWYRQLPEEGLKFMVYLQKENIIDESGMPKERFSAEFPKEGPSILRIQQVVRGDSAAYFCASSPVGQTMNTEAFFGQGTRLTVV.

J is TRBJ1-3 and V is TRBV5-4, with unresolved D. V lost 5 bases and J lost 2, with 11 bases in between. Germline loops: CDR1 SGHNT, CDR2 YYREEE (reference sequence). This CDR3 comprises 14 residues. The CDR3 DNA reads as TGTGCCAGCAGTGGGGAGGTACCTGGAAACACCATATATTTT. It is translated as CASSGEVPGNTIYF.

DNA of the CDR3: TGTGCCAGCAGAAAGGGACAGGGTAATGAAAAACTGTTTTTT. Amino acid sequence: CASRKGQGNEKLFF. This rearrangement joins TRBV11-3 to TRBJ1-4, with 9 positions matching TRBD1. V gave up 6 bases and J gave up 4 bases; unmatched junction bases: 3. CDR3 length: 14 residues. Looked up from germline, CDR1 is SGHNT and CDR2 is YENEEA. Using reference TRBV11-3 and TRBJ1-4 for the parts outside the CDR3, the full variable domain is EAGVVQSPRYKIIEKKQPVAFWCNPISGHNTLYWYLQNLGQGPELLIRYENEEAVDDSQLPKDRFSAERLKGVDSTLKIQPAELGDSAVYLCASRKGQGNEKLFFGSGTQLSVL.

Note on this clone: At one end, the junction sequence differs from germline, possibly due to a read error. This rearrangement joins TRBV5-8 to TRBJ1-4; D unresolved. In germline, CDR1 is SGHTS, CDR2 YDEGEE. The CDR3 is made up of 12 amino acids. CDR3 in DNA: TGTGCCAGCGGAGTGGGTGCTGTTAGTCTCCTTTTT. Translating gives CASGVGAVSLLF.

V usage is TRBV10-3 and J usage is TRBJ1-1; 7 nucleotides agree with TRBD1. The CDR3 loop spans 15 amino acids. The V gene end was trimmed by 7 bases and the J gene end by 3 bases; junction bases not matched to a gene: 11. Germline values: CDR1 ENHRY, CDR2 SYGVKD. CDR3 amino acids: CAIKRGPGVDTEAFF. The CDR3 region has the DNA TGTGCCATCAAGAGGGGGCCAGGAGTCGACACTGAAGCTTTCTTT.

The V call is TRBV3-1 (or the pseudogene TRBV3-2), the J call TRBJ1-5; D gene unclear. There are 14 residues in the CDR3. Germline V CDR1 and CDR2: LGHDT, YNNKEL (reference sequence). Trimming took off 0 bases at V and 2 bases at J, with 5 bases between the two ends. CDR3 sequence reads: CASSQDGGNQPQHF. The CDR3 bases are TGTGCCAGCAGCCAAGACGGGGGCAATCAGCCCCAGCATTTT.

This chain uses TRBV3-1 (or the pseudogene TRBV3-2) with TRBJ2-1, with 8 bases aligning to TRBD2. Germline V CDR1 and CDR2: LGHDT, YNNKEL (reference sequence). Trimming removed 8 bases from V and 9 bases from J; junction bases left unmatched: 6. The CDR3 spans 12 residues. The CDR3 loop reads CASGGLATEQFF. In DNA, the CDR3 is TGTGCCAGCGGCGGACTAGCAACTGAGCAGTTCTTC.

The chain joins TRBV29-1 to TRBJ2-7; tentatively, D is TRBD1 (6 bases). Germline V gene data show CDR1 as SQVTM and CDR2 as ANQGSEA. Trimming cost V 7 bases and J 2 bases, with 18 bases left between them. The CDR3 consists of 14 residues. CDR3 DNA sequence: TGCAGCGCCGGATCTGCGACAGGCACCTACGAGCAGTACTTC. Amino acids: CSAGSATGTYEQYF.

The rearrangement joins TRBV5-4 to TRBJ2-2; TRBD2 is a possible D gene (5 bases). The length of the CDR3 is 14 residues. Per the germline V gene, CDR1 is SGHNT and CDR2 is YYREEE (reference sequence). V was clipped by 0 bases and J by 7 bases, with 10 bases between them. As DNA, the CDR3 is TGTGCCAGCAGCTTGGACCCTGCGGGCGGGGAGCTGTTTTTT. It codes for CASSLDPAGGELFF. Variable domain in full (rest from reference TRBV5-4 and TRBJ2-2): ETGVTQSPTHLIKTRGQQVTLRCSSQSGHNTVSWYQQALGQGPQFIFQYYREEENGRGNFPPRFSGLQFPNYSSELNVNALELDDSALYLCASSLDPAGGELFFGEGSRLTVL.

At least ten counts were recorded for this clone. The chain is built from TRBV27 and TRBJ1-5; TRBD1 is a possible D gene (6 bases). The CDR3 totals 13 residues. CDR1 MNHEY and CDR2 SMNVEV come from the germline V gene (reference sequence). The V end was cut by 6 bases, the J end by 4 bases, with 10 bases between. The CDR3: CASRDRTNQPQHF. The CDR3 bases are TGTGCCAGCAGGGACAGAACTAATCAGCCCCAGCATTTT.

V gene TRBV24-1 combines with J gene TRBJ1-2, with 7 positions matching TRBD1. Germline loops: CDR1 KGHDR, CDR2 SFDVKD. The CDR3 has 16 residues. Losses at the gene ends were 3 bases for V and 6 bases for J; bases not matched to a gene: 12. The CDR3 spells CATSDDGQAYRDGYTF. The CDR3, as DNA: TGTGCCACCAGTGATGACGGACAGGCATATAGGGATGGCTACACCTTC.

This clone was seen just once. The V and J genes are TRBV14 and TRBJ1-4; the D is unclear. V was pared by 6 bases and J by 7 bases, with 18 bases between. The germline V gene encodes CDR1 SGHDN and CDR2 FVKESK. The CDR3 runs 15 residues. This chain's CDR3 is CASSPRTGGSEKLFF. Here the CDR3 DNA reads TGTGCCAGCAGTCCTAGGACCGGCGGGAGTGAAAAACTGTTTTTT.

The chain has TRBV15 and TRBJ2-5; 8 bases align to TRBD2. This CDR3 is 17 amino acids long. Trimming cost V 0 bases and J 1 base; bases outside gene matches: 7. The germline CDR1 and CDR2 sequences are LNHNV and YYDKDF (reference sequence). DNA of the CDR3: TGTGCCACCAGCAGAGAGGGTAGCGGGACCCCCCAAGAGACCCAGTACTTC. This codes for CATSREGSGTPQETQYF.

This rearrangement joins TRBV25-1 to TRBJ2-7; D remains unclear. The CDR3 has 11 residues. The germline CDR1 and CDR2 sequences are MGHDK and SYGVNS. Trimming took off 9 bases at V and 7 bases at J, with 13 bases between the two ends. CDR3 bases: TGTGCCAGTAGTTTTAGTGCGGAGCAGTACTTC. Amino acid sequence: CASSFSAEQYF.